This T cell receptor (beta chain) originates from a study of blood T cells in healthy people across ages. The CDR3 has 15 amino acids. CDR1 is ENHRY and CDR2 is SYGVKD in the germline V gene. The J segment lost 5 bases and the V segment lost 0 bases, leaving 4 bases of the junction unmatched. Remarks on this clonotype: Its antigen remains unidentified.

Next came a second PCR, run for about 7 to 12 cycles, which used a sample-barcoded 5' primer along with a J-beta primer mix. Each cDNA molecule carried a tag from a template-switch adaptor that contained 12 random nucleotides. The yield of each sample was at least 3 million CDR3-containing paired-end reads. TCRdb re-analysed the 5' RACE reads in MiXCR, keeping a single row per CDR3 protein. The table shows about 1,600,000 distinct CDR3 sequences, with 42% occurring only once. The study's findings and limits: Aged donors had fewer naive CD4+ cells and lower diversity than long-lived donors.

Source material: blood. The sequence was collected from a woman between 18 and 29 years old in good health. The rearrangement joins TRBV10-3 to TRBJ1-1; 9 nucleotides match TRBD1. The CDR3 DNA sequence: TGTGCCATCAGTGAGTCGGACAGGGGTGGAACTGAAGCTTTCTTT. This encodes CAISESDRGGTEAFF.